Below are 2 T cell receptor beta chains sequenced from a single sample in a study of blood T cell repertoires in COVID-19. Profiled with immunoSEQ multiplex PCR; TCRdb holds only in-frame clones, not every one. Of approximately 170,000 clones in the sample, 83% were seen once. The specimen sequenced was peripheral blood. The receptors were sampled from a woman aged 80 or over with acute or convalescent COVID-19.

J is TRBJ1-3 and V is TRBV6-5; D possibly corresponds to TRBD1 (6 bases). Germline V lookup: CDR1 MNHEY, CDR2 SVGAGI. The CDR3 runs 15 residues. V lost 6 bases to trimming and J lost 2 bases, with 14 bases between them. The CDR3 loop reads CASRVQGSPGNTIYF. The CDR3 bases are TGTGCCAGCAGAGTACAGGGTAGCCCTGGAAACACCATATATTTT.

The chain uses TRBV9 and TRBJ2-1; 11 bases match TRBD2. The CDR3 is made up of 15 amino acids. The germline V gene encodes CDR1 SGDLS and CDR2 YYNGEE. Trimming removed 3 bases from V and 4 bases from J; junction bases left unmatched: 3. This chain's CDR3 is CASSGTSGPYNEQFF. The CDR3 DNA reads TGTGCCAGCAGCGGGACTAGCGGGCCTTACAATGAGCAGTTCTTC. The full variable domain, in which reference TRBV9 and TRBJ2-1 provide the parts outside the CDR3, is DSGVTQTPKHLITATGQRVTLRCSPRSGDLSVYWYQQSLDQGLQFLIQYYNGEERAKGNILERFSAQQFPDLHSELNLSSLELGDSALYFCASSGTSGPYNEQFFGPGTRLTVL.